The 31 T cell receptor beta chains below were found in one sample sequenced in a study of technical replicates of blood from a few donors. Assay: immunoSEQ multiplex PCR; the TCRdb copy retains only in-frame clones and omits some. The sample shows tens of thousands of clones, approximately 94% of them seen only once. The sequenced material came from T cells isolated from PBMCs. The receptors derive from a human donor in good health.

The V gene is TRBV5-8, the J gene TRBJ2-5, with 8 nucleotides matching TRBD1. Germline CDR1 reads SGHTS; CDR2 reads YDEGEE. The V segment lost 0 bases and the J segment 0 bases; nucleotides outside the gene matches: 1. The CDR3 contains 15 residues. The DNA for the CDR3 is TGTGCCAGCAGCTTGGGGGACAGGTACCAAGAGACCCAGTACTTC. This sequence encodes CASSLGDRYQETQYF.

V is TRBV7-9 and J is TRBJ1-1; 8 bases agree with TRBD1. V shed 6 bases and J 8 bases; nucleotides not matched to a gene: 11. The CDR3 consists of 14 residues. Germline loops: CDR1 SEHNR, CDR2 FQNEAQ (reference sequence). CDR3 nucleotide sequence: TGTGCCAGCAGTTTAAACTTGGGGGACAGGGAAGCTTTCTTT. Residues: CASSLNLGDREAFF.

This rearrangement joins TRBV10-3 to TRBJ2-3; 9 bases agree with TRBD2. CDR1 and CDR2 (germline): ENHRY, SYGVKD. Trimming took 0 bases from V and 2 from J; bases not matched to a gene: 3. The CDR3 has 16 amino acids. This CDR3 reads CAISESPSGVTDTQYF. Written as DNA, the CDR3 is TGTGCCATCAGTGAGTCTCCTAGCGGGGTCACAGATACGCAGTATTTT.

The V and J genes are TRBV7-9 and TRBJ2-1, with 9 bases identical to TRBD2. This CDR3 comprises 18 residues. Germline V gene sequence: CDR1 SEHNR, CDR2 FQNEAQ (reference sequence). V shed 2 bases, J shed 8 bases, and the junction held 16 bases outside the gene matches. CDR3 protein: CASSLKRELAGTNYEQFF. CDR3 sequence (DNA): TGTGCCAGCAGCTTAAAACGTGAGCTAGCGGGAACCAACTATGAGCAGTTCTTC.

This clone was counted once. The CDR3 loop reads CASSQVAASYEQYF. Written as DNA, the CDR3 is TGTGCCAGCAGCCAAGTAGCGGCTTCCTACGAGCAGTACTTC. The rearrangement joins TRBV4-2 to TRBJ2-7, with a tentative D call TRBD2 (6 bases). Germline V CDR1 and CDR2: LGHNA, YNFKEQ. The CDR3 consists of 14 residues. V gave up 1 base and J gave up 1 base, with 8 bases separating them.

The chain links TRBV28 to TRBJ2-7, with TRBD2 matching 9 bases. The CDR3 runs 13 residues. From germline, CDR1 is MDHEN and CDR2 SYDVKM. The junction had 3 bases not matched to a gene; V was cut back by 5 bases and J by 4 bases. Written as DNA, the CDR3 is TGTGCCAGCAGTGTAGCGGGAGTTTACGAGCAGTACTTC. This sequence encodes CASSVAGVYEQYF.

V usage is TRBV28 and J usage is TRBJ2-5; 12 bases agree with TRBD2. This CDR3 is 15 amino acids long. The trim removed 6 bases at V and 4 bases at J, leaving 6 bases unmatched. Germline CDR1 and CDR2: MDHEN and SYDVKM. In DNA, the CDR3 is TGTGCCAGCAGGGAGCTGGGACTAGCGGGAGAGACCCAGTACTTC. This encodes CASRELGLAGETQYF.

This clone was detected only once. The chain links TRBV6-1 to TRBJ2-1, with 13 bases lining up with TRBD2. V was clipped by 6 bases and J by 7 bases; unmatched bases: 0. Per germline, CDR1 MNHNS and CDR2 SASEGT. The CDR3 has 13 amino acids. CDR3 residues: CASRLAGGNEQFF. The CDR3, as DNA: TGTGCCAGCAGACTAGCGGGAGGGAATGAGCAGTTCTTC.

J is TRBJ2-1 and V is TRBV2, with TRBD1 as a possible D gene (5 bases). The CDR3 sequence is 13 residues long. Germline V gives CDR1 SNHLY, CDR2 FYNNEI. Trimming took 7 bases from V and 2 from J, leaving 9 bases between them. The CDR3 spells CASKDKAYNEQFF. The CDR3 DNA follows: TGTGCCAGCAAGGACAAGGCCTACAATGAGCAGTTCTTC.

The chain combines TRBV4-1 with TRBJ2-3; TRBD2 matches 7 bases. This CDR3 is 18 amino acids long. Germline V CDR1 and CDR2: MGHRA, YSYEKL. V lost 1 base, J lost 0 bases, and 10 bases stayed unmatched. The CDR3 is CASSQGGGGSLSTDTQYF. CDR3 in DNA: TGCGCCAGCAGCCAAGGGGGGGGTGGCAGCCTTAGCACAGATACGCAGTATTTT.

V is TRBV19 and J is TRBJ1-5; the D is unclear. Germline CDR1 LNHDA, CDR2 SQIVND (reference sequence). The CDR3 consists of 15 residues. Trimming shortened V by 5 bases and J by 7 bases, and 18 bases separated the two germline ends. The CDR3 here is CASSPTADGPQPQHF. The CDR3 bases are TGTGCCAGTAGTCCTACCGCGGATGGTCCCCAGCCCCAGCATTTT.

V gene TRBV7-3 combines with J gene TRBJ2-7; D remains ambiguous. Germline CDR1 SGHTA, CDR2 FQGTGA. V lost 2 bases to trimming and J lost 3 bases, with 17 bases between them. The CDR3 runs to 16 residues. CDR3 sequence (DNA): TGTGCCAGCAGCTTACGTCCCGGGTCCAAAGACTACGAGCAGTACTTC. It specifies CASSLRPGSKDYEQYF. Together with reference TRBV7-3 and TRBJ2-7, the CDR3 gives the full variable domain: GAGVSQTPSNKVTEKGKYVELRCDPISGHTALYWYRQSLGQGPEFLIYFQGTGAADDSGLPNDRFFAVRPEGSVSTLKIQRTERGDSAVYLCASSLRPGSKDYEQYFGPGTRLTVT.

The chain links TRBV7-3 to TRBJ1-1, with a possible D match to TRBD1 (5 bases). The CDR3 covers 15 residues. Trimming pared 4 bases from V and 3 bases from J, leaving 15 bases between. Germline V gene data show CDR1 as SGHTA and CDR2 as FQGTGA. The CDR3 coding sequence is TGTGCCAGCAGCTCCACAACGGGGGGGGACACTGAAGCTTTCTTT. Translation: CASSSTTGGDTEAFF.

The chain combines TRBV5-1 with TRBJ2-7; TRBD1 matches at 10 bases. V shed 4 bases, J shed 4 bases, and the junction held 11 bases outside the gene matches. The CDR3 covers 16 residues. Germline V CDR1 and CDR2: SGHRS, YFSETQ. The CDR3 protein is CASSHEPGTGEYEQYF. In DNA form, the CDR3 reads TGCGCCAGCAGCCACGAACCCGGGACAGGGGAATACGAGCAGTACTTC.

This chain joins TRBV9 and TRBJ1-1, with D unresolved. V was shortened by 4 bases and J by 0 bases, with 7 bases between the two germline ends. The germline CDR1 and CDR2 sequences are SGDLS and YYNGEE. This CDR3 has 13 amino acids. CDR3: CASSPPVNTEAFF. Here the CDR3 DNA reads TGTGCCAGCAGCCCCCCGGTGAACACTGAAGCTTTCTTT.

J is TRBJ2-5 and V is TRBV11-3; TRBD1 matches at 7 bases. CDR3 length: 14 residues. Trimming took 5 bases from V and 3 from J; bases not matched to a gene: 6. Per germline, CDR1 SGHNT and CDR2 YENEEA. Here the CDR3 DNA reads TGTGCCAGCAGCGCACCCGGGACAGAAGAGACCCAGTACTTC. Protein product: CASSAPGTEETQYF.

The V call is TRBV28, the J call TRBJ2-3; 9 positions match TRBD2. CDR1 and CDR2 from the germline V gene are MDHEN and SYDVKM. The length of the CDR3 is 21 residues. V was pared by 5 bases and J by 0 bases, with 21 bases of the junction left unmatched. Written as DNA, the CDR3 is TGTGCCAGCAGTAGGGAGTTAAGGAGACTAGCGGATTTAAAGAGCACAGATACGCAGTATTTT. Amino acid sequence: CASSRELRRLADLKSTDTQYF.

The chain's CDR3 is CASSPSAGASYEQYF. CDR3 DNA: TGTGCCAGCAGCCCCTCGGCGGGTGCTTCCTACGAGCAGTACTTC. This chain uses TRBV9 with TRBJ2-7, with D possibly matching TRBD2 (5 bases). This CDR3 is 15 amino acids long. The V end lost 4 bases, the J end lost 1 base, and 15 bases lay between the germline ends. Germline V gives CDR1 SGDLS, CDR2 YYNGEE.

The J gene is TRBJ1-5, the V gene TRBV30; maybe TRBD1 (5 bases). Germline lookup yields CDR1 GTSNPN and CDR2 SVGIG (reference sequence). The CDR3 has 12 residues. With 4 bases removed from V and 8 bases from J, the gap between germline ends came to 12 bases. The CDR3 reads CAWKHGGEPQHF. The CDR3 DNA reads TGTGCCTGGAAACACGGGGGAGAGCCCCAGCATTTT.

The chain employs TRBV30 and TRBJ2-6, with D possibly TRBD1 on 5 matching bases. Per germline, CDR1 GTSNPN and CDR2 SVGIG (reference sequence). V lost 5 bases to trimming and J lost 2 bases, with 10 bases between them. The CDR3 extends over 14 amino acids. The CDR3 nucleotides read TGTGCCTGGGCCCAGGGTACTGGGGCCAACGTCCTGACTTTC. Its protein product is CAWAQGTGANVLTF. The full variable domain, rest sourced from reference TRBV30 and TRBJ2-6, is SQTIHQWPATLVQPVGSPLSLECTVEGTSNPNLYWYRQAAGRGLQLLFYSVGIGQISSEVPQNLSASRPQDRQFILSSKKLLLSDSGFYLCAWAQGTGANVLTFGAGSRLTVL.

The rearrangement uses TRBV14 and TRBJ2-7; 10 positions agree with TRBD2. V gave up 4 bases and J gave up 1 base; unmatched junction bases: 1. The CDR3 contains 14 residues. The germline V gene has CDR1 SGHDN and CDR2 FVKESK. CDR3 protein: CASSPAGGSYEQYF. CDR3 bases: TGTGCCAGCAGCCCAGCGGGAGGGTCCTACGAGCAGTACTTC.

The chain couples TRBV27 to TRBJ2-7; tentatively, D is TRBD2 (5 bases). Germline CDR1 is MNHEY and CDR2 is SMNVEV (reference sequence). V lost 9 bases to trimming and J lost 7 bases, with 25 bases between them. This CDR3 spans 15 amino acids. The CDR3 coding sequence is TGTGCCAGTAGTCTACGCCCCCCCGGGGTCTATGAGCAGTACTTC. Its translation is CASSLRPPGVYEQYF.

The V call is TRBV5-8, the J call TRBJ2-1, with 10 bases aligning to TRBD2. Germline CDR1 SGHTS, CDR2 YDEGEE. Unmatched junction bases numbered 11, after V lost 1 base and J lost 4 bases. The CDR3 has 18 residues. In nucleotides, the CDR3 is TGTGCCAGCAGCTTGTACAGGCCCGGGACTAGCGTATACAATGAGCAGTTCTTC. This translates into CASSLYRPGTSVYNEQFF.

The chain recombines TRBV27 with TRBJ1-1; 8 positions agree with TRBD1. The trim removed 6 bases at V and 0 bases at J, leaving 6 bases unmatched. Germline CDR1 is MNHEY and CDR2 is SMNVEV (reference sequence). The length of the CDR3 is 15 residues. CDR3 sequence: CASSPGDRLNTEAFF. CDR3 sequence (DNA): TGTGCCAGCAGCCCAGGGGACAGGTTGAACACTGAAGCTTTCTTT.

The V call is TRBV2, the J call TRBJ2-7, with TRBD1 identical over 12 bases. After removal of 9 bases from V and 1 base from J, the junction contained 1 base not matched to a gene. Germline CDR1 reads SNHLY; CDR2 reads FYNNEI. The CDR3 is 13 residues long. The CDR3 DNA follows: TGTGCCAGGGGACAGGGGGCATCCTACGAGCAGTACTTC. Protein product: CARGQGASYEQYF.

The chain combines TRBV5-6 with TRBJ1-1; D unresolved. Looked up from germline, CDR1 is SGHDT and CDR2 is YYEEEE. The CDR3 contains 11 residues. V lost 2 bases, J lost 8 bases, and 7 bases lay in between. CDR3 amino acids: CASSLSREAFF. The CDR3 nucleotides read TGTGCCAGCAGCTTAAGCAGGGAAGCTTTCTTT.

The chain recombines TRBV6-5 with TRBJ1-2; tentative D call: TRBD1 (6 bases). From germline, CDR1 is MNHEY and CDR2 SVGAGI. V dropped 6 bases and J dropped 8 bases, with 10 bases sitting between them. The CDR3 length is 11 residues. CDR3: CASSSGTGYTF. CDR3 coding DNA: TGTGCCAGCAGCTCCGGGACAGGCTACACCTTC.

V and J are TRBV2 and TRBJ2-7; 9 bases are shared with TRBD1. Trimming cost V 8 bases and J 5 bases; bases outside gene matches: 13. CDR3 length: 15 amino acids. The V gene's germline CDR1 is SNHLY and CDR2 FYNNEI. CDR3 loop: CASVPGQGRGHEQYF. DNA of the CDR3: TGTGCCAGCGTCCCGGGACAGGGAAGGGGCCACGAGCAGTACTTC. Full variable domain (outside the CDR3, taken from reference TRBV2 and TRBJ2-7): EPEVTQTPSHQVTQMGQEVILRCVPISNHLYFYWYRQILGQKVEFLVSFYNNEISEKSEIFDDQFSVERPDGSNFTLKIRSTKLEDSAMYFCASVPGQGRGHEQYFGPGTRLTVT.

This clone was counted once. V is TRBV27 and J is TRBJ1-3; TRBD1 is a possible D gene (6 bases). The V gene lost 7 bases and the J gene lost 4 bases, with 23 bases spanning the gap. The CDR3 runs 17 residues. Germline loops: CDR1 MNHEY, CDR2 SMNVEV (reference sequence). CDR3 region: CASTTTSRGPRGNTIYF. The DNA for the CDR3 is TGTGCCAGCACCACAACCAGCAGGGGCCCTCGAGGAAACACCATATATTTT.

The chain is built from TRBV29-1 and TRBJ2-5; 10 bases fit TRBD1. Unmatched junction bases numbered 10, after V lost 5 bases and J lost 4 bases. This CDR3 is built from 15 residues. Germline CDR1 reads SQVTM; CDR2 reads ANQGSEA. CDR3 in DNA: TGCAGCGTTCTTCGGACAGGGGGTGAGGGAGAGACCCAGTACTTC. This gives the protein CSVLRTGGEGETQYF. The complete variable domain, with remaining parts taken from reference TRBV29-1 and TRBJ2-5, reads SAVISQKPSRDICQRGTSLTIQCQVDSQVTMMFWYRQQPGQSLTLIATANQGSEATYESGFVIDKFPISRPNLTFSTLTVSNMSPEDSSIYLCSVLRTGGEGETQYFGPGTRLLVL.

The rearrangement links TRBV6-6 to TRBJ1-2; D is perhaps TRBD1 (6 bases). Germline V gene data show CDR1 as MNHNY and CDR2 as SVGAGI (reference sequence). The V end lost 5 bases, the J end lost 2 bases, and 9 bases lay between the germline ends. The CDR3 sequence is 13 residues long. This CDR3 reads CASSTDRNYGYTF. The CDR3 nucleotides read TGTGCCAGCAGTACAGACAGGAACTATGGCTACACCTTC.